Below, 24 T cell receptor beta chains from the same sample are listed, as sequenced in a study of T cell changes during pregnancy in multiple sclerosis. Only in-frame clones appear in the TCRdb table, and some are missing; sequencing was by immunoSEQ multiplex PCR. The data hold roughly 93,000 clones, with 92% observed a single time. The material sequenced was peripheral blood, taken after pregnancy. All receptors derive from a female donor in good health, enrolled as a control in a pregnancy study.

V usage is TRBV5-4 and J usage is TRBJ2-5; a possible D gene is TRBD1 (6 bases). The CDR3 loop spans 16 amino acids. Trimming took off 2 bases at V and 2 bases at J, with 16 bases between the two ends. The V gene's germline CDR1 is SGHNT and CDR2 YYREEE (reference sequence). This CDR3 is CASSLPWPGVQETQYF. DNA for the CDR3: TGTGCCAGCAGCTTACCCTGGCCAGGGGTTCAAGAGACCCAGTACTTC.

This sequence joins TRBV7-8 and TRBJ1-2; the match to TRBD1 covers 10 bases. The CDR3 extends over 14 amino acids. J was trimmed by 3 bases and V by 5 bases; bases with no gene match: 3. Looked up from germline, CDR1 is SGHVS and CDR2 is FQNEAQ. The CDR3 region is CASSPGTGDYGYTF. CDR3 sequence (DNA): TGTGCCAGCAGCCCTGGGACAGGGGACTATGGCTACACCTTC.

The chain joins TRBV7-2 to TRBJ2-1; 9 positions agree with TRBD2. The CDR3 runs 15 residues. CDR1 is SGHTA, CDR2 FQGNSA, per germline. The ends lost 4 bases at V and 5 bases at J; junction bases unmatched: 6. The CDR3 bases are TGTGCCAGCAGCTCCGCGGGGGGGAGCCACAATGAGCAGTTCTTC. Protein sequence: CASSSAGGSHNEQFF.

J is TRBJ2-1 and V is TRBV5-1; TRBD2 matches at 9 bases. Germline V gene data show CDR1 as SGHRS and CDR2 as YFSETQ. With 7 bases clipped from V and 6 bases from J, the junction kept 14 bases outside the gene matches. The CDR3 spans 16 residues. The CDR3 protein is CASWEGSGLATNEQFF. CDR3 nucleotides: TGCGCCAGCTGGGAGGGATCGGGACTAGCTACCAATGAGCAGTTCTTC.

The chain carries TRBV7-2 and TRBJ2-2, with 9 bases aligning to TRBD2. With V trimmed by 2 bases and J by 1 base, 8 bases remained unmatched. Germline assignment: CDR1 SGHTA and CDR2 FQGNSA. This CDR3 has 18 residues. The CDR3 DNA reads TGTGCCAGCAGCTTAAACGTTCTACTAGCGGGGAACACCGGGGAGCTGTTTTTT. Translation gives CASSLNVLLAGNTGELFF.

The gene calls are TRBV19 and TRBJ2-7; TRBD1 is a possible D gene (5 bases). This CDR3 region has 13 residues. Germline loops: CDR1 LNHDA, CDR2 SQIVND (reference sequence). V lost 4 bases to trimming and J lost 4 bases, with 11 bases between them. CDR3 coding DNA: TGTGCCAGTAGTACAGACAGTATATACGAGCAGTACTTC. Translating it yields CASSTDSIYEQYF. The full variable domain, rest sourced from reference TRBV19 and TRBJ2-7, is DGGITQSPKYLFRKEGQNVTLSCEQNLNHDAMYWYRQDPGQGLRLIYYSQIVNDFQKGDIAEGYSVSREKKESFPLTVTSAQKNPTAFYLCASSTDSIYEQYFGPGTRLTVT.

This clone has a handful of counts. This chain joins TRBV4-1 and TRBJ1-1; D uncertain. Between the trimmed V and J ends, which lost 8 bases and 4 bases, there was a span of 11 bases. The CDR3 is 12 residues long. The germline V gene has CDR1 MGHRA and CDR2 YSYEKL. CDR3 coding DNA: TGCGCCAGCGGAGGCTTAGGCACTGAAGCTTTCTTT. It yields the protein CASGGLGTEAFF.

The chain is built from TRBV10-3 and TRBJ2-2; TRBD1 is a possible D gene (6 bases). In germline, CDR1 is ENHRY, CDR2 SYGVKD. The CDR3 length is 13 residues. V was pared by 8 bases and J by 8 bases, with 15 bases between. In DNA, the CDR3 is TGTGCCATCTCCGGTGGGGGCTTGGGGGAGCTGTTTTTT. This codes for CAISGGGLGELFF.

V gene TRBV21-1 combines with J gene TRBJ2-2; the D call of TRBD1 is as the table states it, not checked on the DNA. TRBV21-1 is annotated as a pseudogene. This CDR3 has 18 amino acids. CDR3 amino acids: CASGGRDRDCPNTGELFF. CDR3 in DNA: TGTGCCAGCGGCGGCCGGGACAGGGACTGCCCGAACACCGGGGAGCTGTTTTTT.

The gene calls are TRBV19 and TRBJ1-2; TRBD1 matches 7 bases. The CDR3 spans 14 residues. The ends lost 3 bases at V and 4 bases at J; junction bases unmatched: 5. Germline CDR1 LNHDA, CDR2 SQIVND (reference sequence). The CDR3 region is CASSILGGGYGYTF. The DNA of the CDR3 is TGTGCCAGTAGTATTTTAGGGGGCGGCTATGGCTACACCTTC.

This chain connects TRBV6-1 to TRBJ1-3, with D uncertain. V lost 7 bases and J 3 bases, leaving 13 bases between the germline ends. CDR3 size: 14 residues. Per germline, CDR1 MNHNS and CDR2 SASEGT. This chain's CDR3 is CASIPPVFGNTIYF. The CDR3 nucleotides read TGTGCCAGCATACCCCCGGTTTTTGGAAACACCATATATTTT.

The sample holds one count of this clone. V gene TRBV19 combines with J gene TRBJ2-7; the match to TRBD2 covers 9 bases. Trimming removed 3 bases from V and 5 bases from J; junction bases left unmatched: 11. CDR3 length: 16 residues. Germline loops: CDR1 LNHDA, CDR2 SQIVND (reference sequence). The CDR3: CASSMTPGLASDEQYF. In DNA, the CDR3 is TGTGCCAGTAGTATGACACCGGGACTAGCTTCAGACGAGCAGTACTTC. Drawing the rest from reference TRBV19 and TRBJ2-7, the complete variable domain is DGGITQSPKYLFRKEGQNVTLSCEQNLNHDAMYWYRQDPGQGLRLIYYSQIVNDFQKGDIAEGYSVSREKKESFPLTVTSAQKNPTAFYLCASSMTPGLASDEQYFGPGTRLTVT.

This chain connects TRBV5-4 to TRBJ2-3; no firm D call. This CDR3 region has 12 residues. Germline lookup yields CDR1 SGHNT and CDR2 YYREEE (reference sequence). Trimming took 1 base from V and 3 from J, leaving 3 bases between them. The CDR3 DNA sequence: TGTGCCAGCAGCTTGATAACAGATACGCAGTATTTT. This gives the protein CASSLITDTQYF.

This clone was seen once. V is TRBV27 and J is TRBJ2-1, with 13 bases matching TRBD2. The CDR3 spans 15 residues. The V and J ends lost 10 bases and 6 bases, in that order; junction bases with no gene match: 9. In germline, CDR1 is MNHEY, CDR2 SMNVEV (reference sequence). The CDR3: CATSLLAGGRNEQFF. The CDR3 nucleotides read TGTGCCACCTCCCTACTAGCGGGAGGGCGCAATGAGCAGTTCTTC.

The V gene is TRBV28, the J gene TRBJ2-2, with 9 bases matching TRBD1. CDR3 size: 13 residues. Germline trimming cut 6 bases from V and 8 bases from J; bases unmatched to any gene: 4. Germline CDR1 MDHEN, CDR2 SYDVKM. The CDR3 region has the DNA TGTGCCAGCAGGTCACAGGGGGCGGGGGAGCTGTTTTTT. Translation: CASRSQGAGELFF.

The chain is built from TRBV7-9 and TRBJ2-2, with TRBD1 as a possible D gene (5 bases). Deletions cut 1 base from V and 2 bases from J, with 11 bases between. Germline-derived CDR1 and CDR2 are SEHNR and FQNEAQ (reference sequence). The CDR3 extends over 16 amino acids. The CDR3 DNA sequence: TGTGCCAGCAGCTTAGGACAGCAGATTAACACCGGGGAGCTGTTTTTT. This gives the protein CASSLGQQINTGELFF.

The CDR3 coding sequence is TGTGCCAGCAGTCCTCAGGGGTTTGCCTATGGCTACACCTTC. Its translation is CASSPQGFAYGYTF. The chain has TRBV27 and TRBJ1-2, with D maybe TRBD1 (6 bases). Between the trimmed V and J ends, which lost 5 bases and 4 bases, there was a span of 14 bases. This CDR3 is 14 amino acids long. The V gene's germline CDR1 is MNHEY and CDR2 SMNVEV (reference sequence).

This clone was counted a few times. The chain links TRBV19 to TRBJ2-5, with D tentatively TRBD1 (6 bases). Trimming stripped 4 bases from V and 3 bases from J, with 15 bases between. CDR3 length: 15 amino acids. Germline V lookup: CDR1 LNHDA, CDR2 SQIVND (reference sequence). DNA for the CDR3: TGTGCCAGTAGTACTCAACAGGGAACGAAAGAGACCCAGTACTTC. Translating gives CASSTQQGTKETQYF.

The J gene is TRBJ1-1, the V gene TRBV13; 7 bases match TRBD1. CDR1 PRHDT and CDR2 FYEKMQ come from the germline V gene (reference sequence). Trimming at V came to 8 bases and at J to 1 base, leaving 7 bases not matched to a gene. This CDR3 is 14 amino acids long. Here the CDR3 DNA reads TGTGCCAGCCGGAGACAGGGTGGGAACACTGAAGCTTTCTTT. Translating it yields CASRRQGGNTEAFF.

This clone was seen once. The genes are TRBV12-5 and TRBJ1-5, with D unclear. This CDR3 region has 19 residues. Trimming pared 0 bases from V and 4 bases from J, leaving 22 bases between. Germline V gives CDR1 LGHNT, CDR2 FRNRAP. This CDR3 is CASGLVLGLVAAVNQPQHF. CDR3 in DNA: TGTGCTAGTGGTTTGGTACTAGGATTGGTAGCGGCCGTGAATCAGCCCCAGCATTTT.

This chain uses TRBV4-1 with TRBJ2-7, with 7 bases matching TRBD2. From germline, CDR1 is MGHRA and CDR2 YSYEKL. CDR3 length equals 16 residues. Germline trimming cut 0 bases from V and 1 base from J; bases unmatched to any gene: 6. Here the CDR3 DNA reads TGCGCCAGCAGCCAAGATCGGGCGGGGGTGTCCTACGAGCAGTACTTC. It codes for CASSQDRAGVSYEQYF.

The chain recombines TRBV11-2 with TRBJ2-1, with D hard to call. The V gene lost 4 bases and the J gene lost 9 bases, with 7 bases spanning the gap. The germline gives CDR1 SGHAT, CDR2 FQNNGV. CDR3 size: 11 residues. CDR3: CASSYSGEQFF. The CDR3, as DNA: TGTGCCAGCAGCTATAGTGGTGAGCAGTTCTTC. The variable domain in full, with the rest retrieved from reference TRBV11-2 and TRBJ2-1, is EAGVAQSPRYKIIEKRQSVAFWCNPISGHATLYWYQQILGQGPKLLIQFQNNGVVDDSQLPKDRFSAERLKGVDSTLKIQPAKLEDSAVYLCASSYSGEQFFGPGTRLTVL.

V is TRBV10-2 and J is TRBJ2-1, with D possibly being TRBD2 (5 bases). The CDR3 has 12 amino acids. Germline V gene sequence: CDR1 WSHSY, CDR2 SAAADI. Trimming removed 5 bases from V and 10 bases from J, with 12 bases in between. This CDR3 reads CASSPPGGEQFF. CDR3 sequence (DNA): TGCGCCAGCAGTCCCCCTGGCGGGGAGCAGTTCTTC.

This rearrangement joins TRBV19 to TRBJ1-5; D call uncertain. V dropped 4 bases and J dropped 5 bases, with 6 bases sitting between them. CDR1 and CDR2 (germline): LNHDA, SQIVND (reference sequence). The CDR3 runs to 12 residues. CDR3 DNA sequence: TGTGCCAGTAGTAGATTAGATCAGCCCCAGCATTTT. This codes for CASSRLDQPQHF.